This is a list of T cell receptor beta chains from one sample in a study of post-analysis software for immune sequencing data. TCRdb recomputed calls from the PCR reads with MiXCR, one row per CDR3 protein. This table has 750,000 to 950,000 distinct CDR3 sequences, more than 45% appearing once. Sequenced input: blood. These receptor sequences come from a girl aged 10 to 17 with multiple sclerosis. Each CDR3 is given with its conserved first and last residue. Fields, in order: D gene, J gene, V gene, CDR3 length, clone size, CDR3 protein, CDR3 DNA. D genes are given only for firm matches. A clone size is listed for some rows: how often the clone was seen (once, few, many), or a class if it is expanded.

NA TRBJ2-5 TRBV12-3/TRBV12-4 14 once CASSGDRLQEAQYF TGTGCCAGCAGTGGCGACAGGTTGCAAGAGGCCCAGTACTTC
NA TRBJ2-6 TRBV29-1 15 NA CSVKDRRSGANVLTF TGCAGCGTGAAAGACAGGCGCTCTGGGGCCAACGTCCTGACTTTC
NA TRBJ1-2 TRBV13 13 few CASSLGRANGYTF TGTGCCAGCAGCTTAGGCAGGGCGAATGGCTACACCTTC
NA TRBJ2-1 TRBV7-3 15 NA CASSLIASDHNEQFF TGTGCCAGCAGCTTAATTGCTAGCGACCACAATGAGCAGTTCTTC
NA TRBJ2-1 TRBV6-6 13 few CASSYSSGNEQFF TGTGCCAGCAGTTACTCTTCGGGCAATGAGCAGTTCTTC
NA TRBJ2-1 TRBV20-1 11 few CSARVGHEQFF TGCAGTGCTAGAGTCGGTCATGAGCAGTTCTTC
TRBD1 TRBJ1-2 TRBV10-3 12 NA CAIGSQGVGYTF TGTGCCATCGGATCCCAGGGGGTGGGCTACACCTTC
NA TRBJ2-7 TRBV20-1 12 NA CSAHQASYEQYF TGCAGTGCACACCAAGCATCCTACGAGCAGTACTTC
NA TRBJ2-7 TRBV12-3/TRBV12-4 15 few CASSPRGGKSYEQYF TGTGCCAGCAGCCCCCGGGGTGGGAAATCCTACGAGCAGTACTTC
NA TRBJ1-1 TRBV5-1 14 NA CASSPIDRNTEAFF TGCGCCAGCAGCCCGATCGACAGGAACACTGAAGCTTTCTTT
TRBD1 TRBJ1-2 TRBV7-2 15 many CASSYNRGPNYGYTF TGTGCCAGCAGCTATAACAGGGGCCCTAACTATGGCTACACCTTC
TRBD2 TRBJ2-7 TRBV7-2 14 NA CASSLGRTSYEQYF TGTGCCAGCAGCTTAGGTCGGACTAGCTACGAGCAGTACTTC
NA TRBJ2-2 TRBV5-1 13 NA CASSFEGIVALFF TGCGCCAGCAGCTTCGAAGGGATCGTCGCGCTGTTTTTT
NA TRBJ2-1 TRBV6-5 16 NA CASSYFSGTAYNEQFF TGTGCCAGCAGTTACTTTAGCGGAACCGCTTACAATGAGCAGTTCTTC
TRBD2 TRBJ2-7 TRBV4-2 16 NA CASSQSGLAGVYEQYF TGTGCCAGCAGCCAATCGGGACTAGCGGGAGTGTACGAGCAGTACTTC
TRBD1 TRBJ2-7 TRBV20-1 14 NA CSARGTGYHNEQYF TGCAGTGCGAGAGGGACAGGGTACCACAATGAGCAGTACTTC
TRBD1 TRBJ1-1 TRBV25-1 14 NA CASSEWGQGTEAFF TGTGCCAGCAGTGAATGGGGACAGGGCACTGAAGCTTTCTTT
NA TRBJ2-3 TRBV24-1 15 NA CATSSGRFSTDTQYF TGTGCCACCAGTAGTGGCAGGTTTAGCACAGATACGCAGTATTTT
NA TRBJ2-7 TRBV20-1 13 NA CSASGRVSYEQYF TGCAGTGCTAGTGGCAGGGTCTCCTACGAGCAGTACTTC
NA TRBJ1-2 TRBV29-1 12 NA CSVAIGSYGYTF TGCAGCGTGGCGATCGGAAGCTATGGCTACACCTTC
TRBD1 TRBJ2-1 TRBV12-3/TRBV12-4 14 NA CASSGGQGANLKFF TGTGCCAGCAGCGGCGGACAGGGGGCGAATCTTAAGTTCTTC
TRBD2 TRBJ2-1 TRBV4-3 18 NA CASSQDFALAGGNNEQFF TGCGCCAGCAGCCAAGATTTCGCACTAGCGGGAGGTAACAATGAGCAGTTCTTC